This TCR beta chain was sequenced during a study of beta chain features in type 1 diabetes. Study at large: Sorted cells examined across all samples numbered 107,917,701.

A single heparinised blood sample, averaging about 120 mL, was obtained per donor. Using CD45RO/CCR7/CD25/CD127/CD95/CD27, CD4+ naive, central memory, regulatory and stem cell-like memory cells were sorted. This clone was found many times. What it binds is unknown. Per germline, CDR1 LNHNV and CDR2 YYDKDF (reference sequence). CDR3 length: 14 residues. Trimming took 1 base from V and 1 from J, leaving 7 bases between them. The investigators reverse transcribed all of the isolated RNA, so they sequenced expressed TCRB transcripts. Clones were read by immunoSEQ multiplex PCR, and TCRdb kept only the in-frame ones, dropping some. Of about 240,000 clones detected, around 13% appear once; the ten largest clones hold approximately 0.021%. Whole-study findings and limits: Among all four CD4+ subsets, Type 1 diabetes patients had TCRB CDR3s that were moderately but significantly shorter. Patients' naive, central memory and regulatory TCRB repertoires appeared more alike than those of healthy donors.

The clonotype comes from a man aged 30 to 45 with type 1 diabetes. Sequencing used naive CD4+ T cells from blood. The V gene is TRBV15, the J gene TRBJ2-5; D possibly corresponds to TRBD2 (6 bases). For the CDR3, the DNA is TGTGCCACCAGCAGAGGCGGGGTCCAAGAGACCCAGTACTTC. It encodes CATSRGGVQETQYF. Filled out from reference TRBV15 and TRBJ2-5, the complete variable domain reads DAMVIQNPRYQVTQFGKPVTLSCSQTLNHNVMYWYQQKSSQAPKLLFHYYDKDFNNEADTPDNFQSRRPNTSFCFLDIRSPGLGDTAMYLCATSRGGVQETQYFGPGTRLLVL.